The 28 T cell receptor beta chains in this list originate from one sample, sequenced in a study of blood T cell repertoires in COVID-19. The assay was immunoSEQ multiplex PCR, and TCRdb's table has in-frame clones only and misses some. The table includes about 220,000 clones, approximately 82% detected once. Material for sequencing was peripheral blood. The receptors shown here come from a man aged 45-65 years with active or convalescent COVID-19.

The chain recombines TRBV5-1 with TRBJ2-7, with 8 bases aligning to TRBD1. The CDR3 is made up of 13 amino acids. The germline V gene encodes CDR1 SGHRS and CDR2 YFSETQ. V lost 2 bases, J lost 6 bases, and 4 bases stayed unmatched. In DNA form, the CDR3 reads TGCGCCAGCAGCTTAATTACAGGGGGCGAGCAGTACTTC. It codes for CASSLITGGEQYF.

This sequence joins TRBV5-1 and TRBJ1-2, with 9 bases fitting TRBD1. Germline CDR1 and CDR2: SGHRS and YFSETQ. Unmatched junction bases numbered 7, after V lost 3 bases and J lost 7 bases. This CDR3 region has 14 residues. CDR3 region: CASSSGQGFVGYTF. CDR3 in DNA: TGCGCCAGCAGCTCGGGACAGGGATTCGTTGGCTACACCTTC.

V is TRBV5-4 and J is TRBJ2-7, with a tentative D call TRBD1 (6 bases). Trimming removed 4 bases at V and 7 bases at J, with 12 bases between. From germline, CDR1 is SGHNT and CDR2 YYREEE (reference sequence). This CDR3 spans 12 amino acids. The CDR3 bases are TGTGCCAGCAGCAGAGGGGGTTCGGAGCAGTACTTC. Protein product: CASSRGGSEQYF.

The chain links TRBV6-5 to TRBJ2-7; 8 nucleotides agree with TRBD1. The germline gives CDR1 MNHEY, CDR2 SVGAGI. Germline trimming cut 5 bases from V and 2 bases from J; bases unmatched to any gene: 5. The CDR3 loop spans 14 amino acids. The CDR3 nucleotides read TGTGCCAGCAGTCCTTCACAGGGGGCCTACGAGCAGTACGTC. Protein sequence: CASSPSQGAYEQYV.

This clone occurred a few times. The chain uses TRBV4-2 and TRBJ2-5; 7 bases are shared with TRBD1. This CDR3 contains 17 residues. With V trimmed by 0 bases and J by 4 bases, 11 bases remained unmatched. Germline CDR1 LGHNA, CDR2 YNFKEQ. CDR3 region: CASSQDPTGSSRETQYF. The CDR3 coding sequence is TGTGCCAGCAGCCAAGACCCGACAGGGTCGAGTCGAGAGACCCAGTACTTC.

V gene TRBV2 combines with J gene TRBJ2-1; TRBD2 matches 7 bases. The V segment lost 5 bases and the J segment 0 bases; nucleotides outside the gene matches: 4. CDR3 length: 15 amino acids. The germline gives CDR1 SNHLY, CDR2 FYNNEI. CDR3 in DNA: TGTGCCAGCAGTTGGGACTACGACTCCTACAATGAGCAGTTCTTC. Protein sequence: CASSWDYDSYNEQFF.

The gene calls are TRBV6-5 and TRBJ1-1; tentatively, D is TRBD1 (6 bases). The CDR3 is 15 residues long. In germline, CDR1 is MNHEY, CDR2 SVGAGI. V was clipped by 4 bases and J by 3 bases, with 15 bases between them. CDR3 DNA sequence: TGTGCCAGCAGTTTCGGCAGAGGGACACACACTGAAGCTTTCTTT. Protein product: CASSFGRGTHTEAFF.

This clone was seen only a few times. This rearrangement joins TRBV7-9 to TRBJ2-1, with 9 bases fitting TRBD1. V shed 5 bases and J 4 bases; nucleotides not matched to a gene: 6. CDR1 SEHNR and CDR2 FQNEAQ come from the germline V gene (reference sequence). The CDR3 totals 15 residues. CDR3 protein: CASSNRDRAYNEQFF. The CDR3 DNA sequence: TGTGCCAGCAGCAACCGGGACAGGGCGTACAATGAGCAGTTCTTC.

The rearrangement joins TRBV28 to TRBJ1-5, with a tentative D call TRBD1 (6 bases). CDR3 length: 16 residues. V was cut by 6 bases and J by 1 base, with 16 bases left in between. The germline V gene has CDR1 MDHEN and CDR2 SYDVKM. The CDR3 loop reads CASSPAGTSSNQPQHF. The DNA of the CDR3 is TGTGCCAGCAGCCCCGCCGGGACATCAAGCAATCAGCCCCAGCATTTT.

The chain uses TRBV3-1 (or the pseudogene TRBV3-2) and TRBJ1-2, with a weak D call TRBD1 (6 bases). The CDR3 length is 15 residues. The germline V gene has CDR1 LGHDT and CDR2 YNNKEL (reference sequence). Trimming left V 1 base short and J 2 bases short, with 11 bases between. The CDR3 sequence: CASSQVPGVNYGYTF. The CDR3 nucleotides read TGTGCCAGCAGCCAAGTCCCAGGGGTAAACTATGGCTACACCTTC.

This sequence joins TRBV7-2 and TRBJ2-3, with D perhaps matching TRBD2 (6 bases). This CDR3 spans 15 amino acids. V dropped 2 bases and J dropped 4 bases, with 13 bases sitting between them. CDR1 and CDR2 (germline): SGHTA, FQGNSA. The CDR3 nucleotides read TGTGCCAGCAGCTTACGGGGGAGTGGGGCAGATACGCAGTATTTT. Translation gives CASSLRGSGADTQYF.

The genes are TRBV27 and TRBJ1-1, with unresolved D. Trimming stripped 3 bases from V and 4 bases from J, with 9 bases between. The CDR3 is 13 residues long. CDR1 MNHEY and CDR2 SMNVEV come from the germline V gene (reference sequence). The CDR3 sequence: CASSLGGGTEAFF. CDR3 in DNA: TGTGCCAGCAGTTTGGGAGGAGGCACTGAAGCTTTCTTT.

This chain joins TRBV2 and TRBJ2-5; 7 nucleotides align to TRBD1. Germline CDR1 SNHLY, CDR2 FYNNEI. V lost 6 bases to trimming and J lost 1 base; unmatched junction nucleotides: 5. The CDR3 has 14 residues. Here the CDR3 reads CASSPTGSQETQYF. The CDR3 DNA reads TGTGCCAGCAGCCCGACAGGGTCCCAAGAGACCCAGTACTTC.

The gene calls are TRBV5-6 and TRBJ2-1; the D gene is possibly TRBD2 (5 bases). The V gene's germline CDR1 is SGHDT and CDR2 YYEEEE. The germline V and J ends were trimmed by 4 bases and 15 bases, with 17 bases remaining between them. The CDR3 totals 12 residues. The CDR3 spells CASSPLGGWGFF. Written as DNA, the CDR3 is TGTGCCAGCAGCCCCCTCGGCGGGTGGGGGTTCTTC.

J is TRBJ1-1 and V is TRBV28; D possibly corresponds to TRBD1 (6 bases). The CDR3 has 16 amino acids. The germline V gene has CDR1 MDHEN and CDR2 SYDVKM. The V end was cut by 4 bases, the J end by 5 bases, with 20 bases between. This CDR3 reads CASSSYGRDIRTEAFF. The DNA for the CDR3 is TGTGCCAGCAGTTCCTATGGAAGGGACATCCGTACTGAAGCTTTCTTT.

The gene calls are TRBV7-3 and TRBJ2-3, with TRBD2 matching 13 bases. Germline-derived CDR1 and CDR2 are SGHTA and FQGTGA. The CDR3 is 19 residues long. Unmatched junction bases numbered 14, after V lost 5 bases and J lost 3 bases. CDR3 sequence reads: CASSPIPPTSGGFTDTQYF. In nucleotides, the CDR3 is TGTGCCAGCAGCCCGATCCCCCCGACTAGCGGGGGGTTTACAGATACGCAGTATTTT. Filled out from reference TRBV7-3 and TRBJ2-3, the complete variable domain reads GAGVSQTPSNKVTEKGKYVELRCDPISGHTALYWYRQSLGQGPEFLIYFQGTGAADDSGLPNDRFFAVRPEGSVSTLKIQRTERGDSAVYLCASSPIPPTSGGFTDTQYFGPGTRLTVL.

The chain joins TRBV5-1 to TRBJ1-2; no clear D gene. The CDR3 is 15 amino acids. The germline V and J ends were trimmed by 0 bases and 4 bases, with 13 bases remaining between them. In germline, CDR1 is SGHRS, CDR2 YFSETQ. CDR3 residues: CASSLGFAGGYGYTF. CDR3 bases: TGCGCCAGCAGCTTGGGATTTGCTGGAGGCTATGGCTACACCTTC.

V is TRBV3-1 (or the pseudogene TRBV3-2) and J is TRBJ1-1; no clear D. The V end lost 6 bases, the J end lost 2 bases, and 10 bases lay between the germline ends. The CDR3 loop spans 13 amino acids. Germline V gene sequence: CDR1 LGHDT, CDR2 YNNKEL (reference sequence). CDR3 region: CASRPSYNTEAFF. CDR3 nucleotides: TGTGCCAGCAGACCGAGCTACAACACTGAAGCTTTCTTT.

CDR3 sequence: CASSLAGGGQPQHF. CDR3 in DNA: TGCGCCAGCAGCTTGGCCGGGGGTGGGCAGCCCCAGCATTTT. V gene TRBV5-1 combines with J gene TRBJ1-5, with D possibly matching TRBD1 (5 bases). The germline CDR1 and CDR2 sequences are SGHRS and YFSETQ. V was clipped by 0 bases and J by 7 bases, with 11 bases between them. The length of the CDR3 is 14 residues.

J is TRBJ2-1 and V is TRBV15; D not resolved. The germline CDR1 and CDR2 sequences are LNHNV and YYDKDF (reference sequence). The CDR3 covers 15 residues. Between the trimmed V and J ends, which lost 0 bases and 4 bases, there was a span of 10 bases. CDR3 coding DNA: TGTGCCACCAGCAGAGATTCAGGTTCTTACAATGAGCAGTTCTTC. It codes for CATSRDSGSYNEQFF.

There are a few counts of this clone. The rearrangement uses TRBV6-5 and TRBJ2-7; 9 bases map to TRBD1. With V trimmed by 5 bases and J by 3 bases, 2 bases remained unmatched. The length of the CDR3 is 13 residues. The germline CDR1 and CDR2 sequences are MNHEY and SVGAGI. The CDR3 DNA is TGTGCCAGCAGTAAGGGACAGGGCTACGAGCAGTACGTC. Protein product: CASSKGQGYEQYV.

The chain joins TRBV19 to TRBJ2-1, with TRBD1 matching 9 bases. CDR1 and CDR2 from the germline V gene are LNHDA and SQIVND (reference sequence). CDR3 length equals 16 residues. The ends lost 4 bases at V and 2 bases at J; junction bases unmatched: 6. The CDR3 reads CASSTLGQGPYNEQFF. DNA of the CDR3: TGTGCCAGTAGTACCCTCGGACAGGGGCCCTACAATGAGCAGTTCTTC.

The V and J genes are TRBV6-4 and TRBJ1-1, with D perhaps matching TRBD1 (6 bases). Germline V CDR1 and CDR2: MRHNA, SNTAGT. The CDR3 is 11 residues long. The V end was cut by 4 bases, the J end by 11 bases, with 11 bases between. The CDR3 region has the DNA TGTGCCAGCAGTGCACAGGGCTTCGCTTTCTTT. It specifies CASSAQGFAFF.

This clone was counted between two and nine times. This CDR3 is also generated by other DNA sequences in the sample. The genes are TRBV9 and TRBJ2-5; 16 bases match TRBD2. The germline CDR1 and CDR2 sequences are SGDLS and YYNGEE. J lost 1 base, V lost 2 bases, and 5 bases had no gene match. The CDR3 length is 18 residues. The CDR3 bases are TGTGCCAGCAGCGTGGGACTAGCGGGGGGGCTACTCCAAGAGACCCAGTACTTC. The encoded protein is CASSVGLAGGLLQETQYF.

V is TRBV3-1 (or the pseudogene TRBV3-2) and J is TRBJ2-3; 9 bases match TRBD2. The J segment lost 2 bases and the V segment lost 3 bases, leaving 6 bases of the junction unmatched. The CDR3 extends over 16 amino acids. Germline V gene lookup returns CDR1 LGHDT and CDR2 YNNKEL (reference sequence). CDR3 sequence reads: CASSQTSGIFTDTQYF. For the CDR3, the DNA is TGTGCCAGCAGCCAGACTAGCGGAATCTTCACAGATACGCAGTATTTT.

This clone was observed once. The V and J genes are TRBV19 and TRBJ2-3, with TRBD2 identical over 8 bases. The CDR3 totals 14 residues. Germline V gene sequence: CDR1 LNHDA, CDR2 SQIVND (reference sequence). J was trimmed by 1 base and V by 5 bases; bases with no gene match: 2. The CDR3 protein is CASSAGLGTDTQYF. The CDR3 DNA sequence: TGTGCCAGTAGTGCGGGACTAGGCACAGATACGCAGTATTTT.

Here the CDR3 reads CSVVGLGGEKLFF. DNA for the CDR3: TGCAGCGTTGTAGGCCTAGGGGGTGAAAAACTGTTTTTT. The chain recombines TRBV29-1 with TRBJ1-4, with D possibly matching TRBD1 (6 bases). CDR1 and CDR2 (germline): SQVTM, ANQGSEA. This CDR3 comprises 13 residues. Trimming took 4 bases from V and 7 from J, leaving 13 bases between them.

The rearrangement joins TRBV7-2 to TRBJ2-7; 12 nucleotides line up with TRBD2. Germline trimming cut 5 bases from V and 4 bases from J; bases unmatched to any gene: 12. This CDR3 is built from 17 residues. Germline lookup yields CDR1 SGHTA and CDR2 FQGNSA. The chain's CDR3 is CASSPGLAGLGGYEQYF. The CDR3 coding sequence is TGTGCCAGCAGCCCGGGACTAGCGGGCCTTGGGGGGTACGAGCAGTACTTC. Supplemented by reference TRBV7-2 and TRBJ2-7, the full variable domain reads GAGVSQSPSNKVTEKGKDVELRCDPISGHTALYWYRQSLGQGLEFLIYFQGNSAPDKSGLPSDRFSAERTGGSVSTLTIQRTQQEDSAVYLCASSPGLAGLGGYEQYFGPGTRLTVT.